A single T cell receptor beta chain is shown here with its context. In the authors' workflow: Nucleated cell number was recorded as an estimate derived from reference gene primer amplification. The method was immunoSEQ multiplex PCR; TCRdb's version includes in-frame clones alone and lacks a portion of them. That table furnishes V, J and clone size, whereas the DNA furnished D and trimming. This table holds a few hundred thousand clones, about 79% found once. The sample belongs to a study of blood T cell repertoires in COVID-19. On the study more broadly: The United States, Italy and Spain supplied acute and convalescent COVID-19 samples. T cells, B-cell-depleted T cells, or PBMCs supplied cDNA or gDNA.

Sequencing used peripheral blood. This receptor was taken from a man between 35 and 55 years old who had recovered from COVID-19.

The CDR3 bases are TGTGCCAGCAGTCTAGCGGGAGTTAACTACAATGAGCAGTTCTTC. Amino acids: CASSLAGVNYNEQFF. This chain uses TRBV6-2 or TRBV6-3 with TRBJ2-1, with 10 bases identical to TRBD2. Germline V gene sequence: CDR1 MNHEY, CDR2 SVGEGT. V trimming: 5 bases; J trimming: 3 bases; junction bases outside the gene matches: 4. This CDR3 region has 15 residues.